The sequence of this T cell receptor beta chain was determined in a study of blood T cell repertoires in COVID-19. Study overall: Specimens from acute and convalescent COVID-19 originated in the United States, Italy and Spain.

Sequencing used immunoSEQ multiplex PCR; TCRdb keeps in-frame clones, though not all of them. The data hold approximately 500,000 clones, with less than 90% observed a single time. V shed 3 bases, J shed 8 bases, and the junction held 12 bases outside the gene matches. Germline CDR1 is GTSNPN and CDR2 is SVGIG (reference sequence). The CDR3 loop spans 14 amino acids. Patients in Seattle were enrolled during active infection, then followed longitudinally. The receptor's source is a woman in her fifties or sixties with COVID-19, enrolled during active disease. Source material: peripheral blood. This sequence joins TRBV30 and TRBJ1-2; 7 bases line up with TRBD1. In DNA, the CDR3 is TGTGCCTGGAGAGGAAAGGGGGCATGGGGAGGCTACACCTTC. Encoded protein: CAWRGKGAWGGYTF.